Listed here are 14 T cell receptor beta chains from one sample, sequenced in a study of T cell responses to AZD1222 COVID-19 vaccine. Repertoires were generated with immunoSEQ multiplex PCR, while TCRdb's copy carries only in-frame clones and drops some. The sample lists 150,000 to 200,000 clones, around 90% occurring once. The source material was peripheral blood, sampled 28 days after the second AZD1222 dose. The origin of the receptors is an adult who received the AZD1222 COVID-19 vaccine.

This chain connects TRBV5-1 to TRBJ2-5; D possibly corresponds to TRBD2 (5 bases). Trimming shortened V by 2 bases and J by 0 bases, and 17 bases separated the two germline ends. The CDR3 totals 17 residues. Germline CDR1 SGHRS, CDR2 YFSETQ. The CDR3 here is CASSLGARTANQETQYF. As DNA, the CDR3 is TGCGCCAGCAGCTTAGGAGCCCGGACTGCCAACCAAGAGACCCAGTACTTC.

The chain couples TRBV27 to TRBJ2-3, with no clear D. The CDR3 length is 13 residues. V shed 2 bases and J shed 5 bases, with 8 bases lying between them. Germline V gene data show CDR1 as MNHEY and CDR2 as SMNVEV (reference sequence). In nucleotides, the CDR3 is TGTGCCAGCAGTTTAATGACGGGAGATACGCAGTATTTT. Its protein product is CASSLMTGDTQYF.

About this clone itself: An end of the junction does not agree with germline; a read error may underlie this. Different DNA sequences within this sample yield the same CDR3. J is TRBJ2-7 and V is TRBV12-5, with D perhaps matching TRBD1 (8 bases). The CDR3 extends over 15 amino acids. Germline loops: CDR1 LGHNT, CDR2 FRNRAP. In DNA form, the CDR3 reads TGTGCTAGTGGTTCTGGACAGGGACTAAACTACGAACAGTACTTC. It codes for CASGSGQGLNYEQYF.

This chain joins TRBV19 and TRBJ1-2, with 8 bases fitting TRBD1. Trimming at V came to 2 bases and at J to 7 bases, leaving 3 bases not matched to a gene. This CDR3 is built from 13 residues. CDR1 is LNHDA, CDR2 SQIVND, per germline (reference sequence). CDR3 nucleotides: TGTGCCAGTAGTATAATCGACAGGGGTGGCTACACCTTC. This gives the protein CASSIIDRGGYTF.

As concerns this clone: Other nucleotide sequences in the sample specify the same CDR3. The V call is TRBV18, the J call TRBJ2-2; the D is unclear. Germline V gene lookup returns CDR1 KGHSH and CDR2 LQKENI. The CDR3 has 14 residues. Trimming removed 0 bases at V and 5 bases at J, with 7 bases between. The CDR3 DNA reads TGTGCCAGCTCACCACCACAGAATACCGGGGAGCTGTTTTTT. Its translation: CASSPPQNTGELFF.

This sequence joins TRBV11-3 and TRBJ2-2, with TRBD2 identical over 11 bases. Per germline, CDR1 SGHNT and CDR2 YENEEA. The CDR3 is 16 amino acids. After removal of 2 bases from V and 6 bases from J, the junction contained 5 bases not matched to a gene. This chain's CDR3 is CASSLYSGGASGELFF. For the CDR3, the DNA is TGTGCCAGCAGCTTATATAGCGGGGGGGCCTCCGGGGAGCTGTTTTTT.

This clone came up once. The CDR3 DNA is TGTGCCAGCAGCTTAGCCGCGTTTGAGCAGTACTTC. It is translated as CASSLAAFEQYF. The genes are TRBV7-9 and TRBJ2-7; D is ambiguous. V lost 0 bases to trimming and J lost 7 bases, with 7 bases between them. Germline-derived CDR1 and CDR2 are SEHNR and FQNEAQ (reference sequence). This CDR3 has 12 amino acids.

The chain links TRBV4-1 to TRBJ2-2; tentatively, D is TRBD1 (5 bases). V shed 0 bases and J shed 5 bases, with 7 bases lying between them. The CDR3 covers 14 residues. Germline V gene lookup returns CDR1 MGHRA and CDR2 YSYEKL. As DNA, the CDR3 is TGCGCCAGCAGCCAAGATAGGACAACCGGGGAGCTGTTTTTT. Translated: CASSQDRTTGELFF.

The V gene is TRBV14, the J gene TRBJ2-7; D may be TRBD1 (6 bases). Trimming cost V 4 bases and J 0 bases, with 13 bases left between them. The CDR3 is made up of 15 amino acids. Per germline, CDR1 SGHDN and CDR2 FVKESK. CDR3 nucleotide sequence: TGTGCCAGCAGCCCCGGACAGTCCTACTCCTACGAGCAGTACTTC. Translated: CASSPGQSYSYEQYF.

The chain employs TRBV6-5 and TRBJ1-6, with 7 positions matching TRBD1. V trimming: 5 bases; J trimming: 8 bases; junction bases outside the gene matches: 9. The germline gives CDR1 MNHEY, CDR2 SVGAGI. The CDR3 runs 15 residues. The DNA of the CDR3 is TGTGCCAGCAGTCCAATCGACAGGGAATATTCACCCCTCCACTTT. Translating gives CASSPIDREYSPLHF.

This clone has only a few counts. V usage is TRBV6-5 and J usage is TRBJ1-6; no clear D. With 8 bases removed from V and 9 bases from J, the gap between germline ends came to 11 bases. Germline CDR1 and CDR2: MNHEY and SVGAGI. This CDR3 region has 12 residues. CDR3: CASQAPGSPLHF. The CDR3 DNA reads TGTGCCAGCCAGGCGCCAGGTTCACCCCTCCACTTT.

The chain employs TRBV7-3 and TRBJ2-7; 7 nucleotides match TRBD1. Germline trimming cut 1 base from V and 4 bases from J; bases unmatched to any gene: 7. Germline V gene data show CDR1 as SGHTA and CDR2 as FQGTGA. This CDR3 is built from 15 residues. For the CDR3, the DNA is TGTGCCAGCAGCTTAAGGGCAGGGGGAGAATACGAGCAGTACTTC. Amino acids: CASSLRAGGEYEQYF.

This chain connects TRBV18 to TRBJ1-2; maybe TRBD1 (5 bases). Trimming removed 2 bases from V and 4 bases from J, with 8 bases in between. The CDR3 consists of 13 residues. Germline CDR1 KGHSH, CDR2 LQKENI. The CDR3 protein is CASSPMRGYGYTF. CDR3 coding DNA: TGTGCCAGCTCACCAATGAGGGGCTATGGCTACACCTTC.

The CDR3 region has the DNA TGTGCCAGCAGCTTAGCGGGGCTCGAGACCCAGTACTTC. Residues: CASSLAGLETQYF. The chain employs TRBV7-9 and TRBJ2-5; D perhaps matches TRBD1 (5 bases). Germline-derived CDR1 and CDR2 are SEHNR and FQNEAQ (reference sequence). V lost 0 bases and J 5 bases, leaving 7 bases between the germline ends. The CDR3 totals 13 residues.